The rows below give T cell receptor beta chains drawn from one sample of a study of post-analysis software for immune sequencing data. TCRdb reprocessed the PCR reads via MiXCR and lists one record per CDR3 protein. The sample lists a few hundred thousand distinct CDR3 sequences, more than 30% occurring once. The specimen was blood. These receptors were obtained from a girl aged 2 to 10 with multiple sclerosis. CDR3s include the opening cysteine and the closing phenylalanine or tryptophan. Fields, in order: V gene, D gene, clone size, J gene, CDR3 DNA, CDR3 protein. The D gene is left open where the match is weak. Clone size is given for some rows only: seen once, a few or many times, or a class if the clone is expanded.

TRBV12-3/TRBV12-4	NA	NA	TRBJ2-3	TGTGCCAGCAGTTCTTGGGGCATGAAGGCGGTAAGCACAGATACGCAGTATTTT	CASSSWGMKAVSTDTQYF
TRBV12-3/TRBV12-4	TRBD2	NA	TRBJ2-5	TGTGCCAGCAGTTTCGGGAGTAGCGGGAGGGAAGAGACCCAGTACTTC	CASSFGSSGREETQYF
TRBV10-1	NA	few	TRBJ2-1	TGCGCCAGCAGTGACAATCCAGACAATGAGCAGTTCTTC	CASSDNPDNEQFF
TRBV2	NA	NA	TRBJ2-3	TGTGCCAGCAGTGAAAGTTTATATGCAGATACGCAGTATTTT	CASSESLYADTQYF
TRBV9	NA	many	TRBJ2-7	TGTGCCAGCAGCGTAGGTGCGGGAAGTGGGGAGCAGTACTTC	CASSVGAGSGEQYF
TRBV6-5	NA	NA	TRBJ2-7	TGTGCCAGCAGTAGGGACGTCTCCTACGAGCAGTACTTC	CASSRDVSYEQYF
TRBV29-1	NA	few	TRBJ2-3	TGCAGCGTTGTAGGGGAGACTAGCACAGATACGCAGTATTTT	CSVVGETSTDTQYF
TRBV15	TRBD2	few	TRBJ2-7	TGTGCCACCCAAGCAGCTTATAGCGGGGGGTCGAACGAGCAGTACTTC	CATQAAYSGGSNEQYF
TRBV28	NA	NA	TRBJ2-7	TGTGCCAGCAGTTTGGGCGGAGCAGGGAGTTTCTACGAGCAGTACTTC	CASSLGGAGSFYEQYF
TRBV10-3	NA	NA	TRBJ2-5	TGTGCCATCAGTGGTCCCGATCGGGGGCGTCCATCGTACAATGGGCAGTACTTC	CAISGPDRGRPSYNGQYF
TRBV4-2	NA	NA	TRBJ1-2	TGTGCCAGCAGCCCGACCCCCGGGCAACGGATTGGCTACACCTTC	CASSPTPGQRIGYTF
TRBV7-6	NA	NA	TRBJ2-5	TGTGCCAGCAGCTTAGCTTTACAGACCCAGTACTTC	CASSLALQTQYF
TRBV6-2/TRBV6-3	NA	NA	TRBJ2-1	TGTGCCAGCAGTTCCGTACGACTTGATTACAATGAGCAGTTCTTC	CASSSVRLDYNEQFF
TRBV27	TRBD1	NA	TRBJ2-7	TGTGCCAGCAGTTTCTCCCTCGGACAGGGGGCGCCTCGCGCGACCTACGAGCAGTACTTC	CASSFSLGQGAPRATYEQYF
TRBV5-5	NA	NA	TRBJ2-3	TGTGCCAGCAGCTTGGTTATCGGAGATACGCAGTATTTT	CASSLVIGDTQYF
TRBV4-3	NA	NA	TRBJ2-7	TGCGCCAGCAGCCACCTAAGCGGGTCCTCCTACGAGCAGTACTTC	CASSHLSGSSYEQYF
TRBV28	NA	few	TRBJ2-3	TGTGCCAGCAGTTTAGCAGGGGTTACCACAGATACGCAGTATTTT	CASSLAGVTTDTQYF
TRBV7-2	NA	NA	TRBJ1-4	TGTGCCAGCAGCTTAGTTCGGACTGCTGATGAAAAACTGTTTTTT	CASSLVRTADEKLFF
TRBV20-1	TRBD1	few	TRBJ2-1	TGCAGTGCTAGATATCCAGGTTTAACATCCAGGGGGAATGAGCAGTTCTTC	CSARYPGLTSRGNEQFF
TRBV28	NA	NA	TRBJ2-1	TGTGCCAGCAGTTTACCGGTCTACAATGAGCAGTTCTTC	CASSLPVYNEQFF
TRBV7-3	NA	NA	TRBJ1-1	TGTGCCAGCGCGAAGGGGATGAACACTGAAGCTTTCTTT	CASAKGMNTEAFF
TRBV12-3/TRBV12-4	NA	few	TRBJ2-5	TGTGCCAGCAGTTTCGCGGGTTATGGGGAGACCCAGTACTTC	CASSFAGYGETQYF
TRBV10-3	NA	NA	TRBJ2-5	TGTGCCATCAGTGGTTTAGGGATTGGGTCCGAAGAGACCCAGTACTTC	CAISGLGIGSEETQYF
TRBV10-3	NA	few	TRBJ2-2	TGTGCCATCAGTGAGTCAGGGGCTTCGAACACCGGGGAGCTGTTTTTT	CAISESGASNTGELFF
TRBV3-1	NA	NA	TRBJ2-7	TGTGCCAGCAGCCAAGGAAATGGGCGCGAGCAGTACTTC	CASSQGNGREQYF
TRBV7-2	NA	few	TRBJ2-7	TGTGCCAGCAGCTTAAGAGAGGGCCGGAACTACGAGCAGTACTTC	CASSLREGRNYEQYF
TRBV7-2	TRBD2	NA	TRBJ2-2	TGTGCCAGCAGTGGACTAGCGGGAGGGTGGACCGGGGAGCTGTTTTTT	CASSGLAGGWTGELFF
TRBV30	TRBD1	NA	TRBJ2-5	TGTGCCTGGAGTGTAGGGGGACAGGGAGGTGAGACCCAGTACTTC	CAWSVGGQGGETQYF
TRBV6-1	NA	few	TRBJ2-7	TGTGCCAGCAGCCGAGGGACCTCCTACGAGCAGTACTTC	CASSRGTSYEQYF
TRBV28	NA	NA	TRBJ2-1	TGTGCCAGCAGTTTAACGGTTAGGAACAATGAGCAGTTCTTC	CASSLTVRNNEQFF
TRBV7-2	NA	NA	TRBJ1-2	TGTGCCAGCAGCTTAGCAGTCGGCAGCAGGAAAGGACCCTTAAACTATGGCTACACCTTC	CASSLAVGSRKGPLNYGYTF
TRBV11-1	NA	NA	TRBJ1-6	TGTGCCAGCAGCCCTTGGAATTCACCCCTCCACTTT	CASSPWNSPLHF
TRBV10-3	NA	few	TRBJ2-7	TGTGCCATCAGTGATACAGGGCAAATATCCTACGAGCAGTACTTC	CAISDTGQISYEQYF
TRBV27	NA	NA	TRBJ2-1	TGTGCCGGCAGTTCCAACCGGGGGCCTCACAATGAGCAGTTCTTC	CAGSSNRGPHNEQFF
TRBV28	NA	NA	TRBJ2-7	TGTGCCAGCAGTTTATGGGAGGACGAGCAGTACTTC	CASSLWEDEQYF
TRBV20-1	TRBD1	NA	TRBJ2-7	TGCAGTGCTAGGGGAGACAGGGGGAAATACGAGCAGTACTTC	CSARGDRGKYEQYF
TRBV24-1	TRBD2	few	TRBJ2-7	TGTGCCACCAGTGCGGGAGGGCGTGACTCCTACGAGCAGTACTTC	CATSAGGRDSYEQYF
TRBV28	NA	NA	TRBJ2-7	TGTGCCAGCGGGATCCCCCGCGCGTTCGGGTGGTCGGGCAGGACAATCGCCTACGAGCAGTACTTC	CASGIPRAFGWSGRTIAYEQYF
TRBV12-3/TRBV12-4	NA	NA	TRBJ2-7	TGTGCCAGCAGCTTCCCAGGGACCGAGCAGTACTTC	CASSFPGTEQYF
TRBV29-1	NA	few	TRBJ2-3	TGCAGCGTTGCCGGACGCTACACAGATACGCAGTATTTT	CSVAGRYTDTQYF
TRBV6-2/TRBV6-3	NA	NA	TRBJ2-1	TGTGCCAGTGGTCCTCTCGGGGCTTTCTCTCACGAGCAGTTCTTC	CASGPLGAFSHEQFF
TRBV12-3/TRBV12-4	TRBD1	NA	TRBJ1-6	TGTGCCAGCAGTTTATACGGGACAGTGGGTTCACCCCTCCACTTT	CASSLYGTVGSPLHF
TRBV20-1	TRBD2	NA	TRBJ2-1	TGCAGTGCTAGGCTAGCGGGGGCCCCGAATGAGCAGTTCTTC	CSARLAGAPNEQFF
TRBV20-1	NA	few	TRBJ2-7	TGCAGTGCTAGAGATCCAGGTACTAGCCCCTGGCGGGAGCAGTACTTC	CSARDPGTSPWREQYF
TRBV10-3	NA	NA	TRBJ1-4	TGTGCCATCAGTGAGTCGGGGTCTAATGAAAAACTGTTTTTT	CAISESGSNEKLFF
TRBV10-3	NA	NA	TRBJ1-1	TGTGCCATCAGGGACACGGTTGAAGCTTTCTTT	CAIRDTVEAFF